The 22 T cell receptor beta chains listed next were all sequenced from one sample in a study of beta chain features in type 1 diabetes. General study findings and limits: TCRB CDR3s were moderately but significantly shorter in Type 1 diabetes patients in all four CD4+ subsets.

The isolated RNA, all of it, was reverse transcribed, so expressed TCRB transcripts were what got sequenced. The assay was immunoSEQ multiplex PCR, and TCRdb's table has in-frame clones only and misses some. The sample carries some 360,000 clones, over 9% recorded once. For these TCRs, the target antigens are not known. The sequenced sample consisted of central memory CD4+ T cells from blood. The receptors shown here come from a man younger than 45 with type 1 diabetes.

V and J are TRBV25-1 and TRBJ2-1; D is possibly TRBD2 (5 bases). Germline CDR1 reads MGHDK; CDR2 reads SYGVNS. The CDR3 has 17 amino acids. Trimming took 5 bases from V and 0 from J, leaving 17 bases between them. CDR3 DNA sequence: TGTGCCAGCAGTCCAGAACTAGGTACTTTCTCCTACAATGAGCAGTTCTTC. This gives the protein CASSPELGTFSYNEQFF.

This clone was counted between two and nine times. In the same sample, other DNA sequences code for this CDR3. CDR3 DNA: TGTGCCAGCAGTTTAATGACAGTATCCTACAATGAGCAGTTCTTC. Protein product: CASSLMTVSYNEQFF. V and J are TRBV27 and TRBJ2-1, with D perhaps TRBD1 (5 bases). This CDR3 is 15 amino acids long. Germline V CDR1 and CDR2: MNHEY, SMNVEV (reference sequence). The V gene lost 2 bases and the J gene lost 1 base, with 9 bases spanning the gap.

The sample holds a few counts of this clone. The chain is built from TRBV27 and TRBJ2-3; D remains unclear. The CDR3 covers 14 residues. Germline CDR1 reads MNHEY; CDR2 reads SMNVEV (reference sequence). V was pared by 1 base and J by 2 bases, with 7 bases between. CDR3 DNA sequence: TGTGCCAGCAGTTTATTTAGGGCCACAGATACGCAGTATTTT. It yields the protein CASSLFRATDTQYF.

This clone was observed at least ten times. V gene TRBV7-2 combines with J gene TRBJ2-5; TRBD1 is a possible D gene (5 bases). Germline V gene lookup returns CDR1 SGHTA and CDR2 FQGNSA. This CDR3 comprises 13 residues. The V end was cut by 7 bases, the J end by 6 bases, with 15 bases between. The CDR3 loop reads CASNEAGLQTQYF. DNA of the CDR3: TGTGCCAGCAACGAGGCAGGGTTGCAGACCCAGTACTTC.

The chain is built from TRBV7-9 and TRBJ1-4; unclear D gene. V lost 5 bases, J lost 0 bases, and 10 bases lay in between. The CDR3 extends over 15 amino acids. CDR1 and CDR2 (germline): SEHNR, FQNEAQ (reference sequence). CDR3 nucleotide sequence: TGTGCCAGCAGCATTTCAGGCGCAACTAATGAAAAACTGTTTTTT. Translation gives CASSISGATNEKLFF.

This clone has just a few counts. J is TRBJ1-2 and V is TRBV18; 11 bases match TRBD1. The CDR3 has 16 residues. In germline, CDR1 is KGHSH, CDR2 LQKENI. The V gene end was trimmed by 0 bases and the J gene end by 1 base; junction bases not matched to a gene: 1. CDR3 in amino acids: CASSPPDRGLNYGYTF. The CDR3 DNA follows: TGTGCCAGCTCACCACCGGACAGGGGGCTTAACTATGGCTACACCTTC.

This clone was detected ten times or more. This sequence joins TRBV7-2 and TRBJ1-1; the match to TRBD1 covers 9 bases. This CDR3 contains 13 residues. Germline CDR1 and CDR2: SGHTA and FQGNSA. V was clipped by 1 base and J by 10 bases; unmatched bases: 4. The CDR3 loop is CASSLGRGQGAFF. In nucleotides, the CDR3 is TGTGCCAGCAGCTTAGGGCGGGGACAGGGAGCTTTCTTT.

V usage is TRBV28 and J usage is TRBJ1-5; D is uncertain. Germline V gene data show CDR1 as MDHEN and CDR2 as SYDVKM. The CDR3 runs 12 residues. Trimming shortened V by 3 bases and J by 6 bases, and 6 bases separated the two germline ends. In DNA form, the CDR3 reads TGTGCCAGCAGTTTGAGGAGTCAGCCCCAGCATTTT. Translating gives CASSLRSQPQHF.

V gene TRBV2 combines with J gene TRBJ2-1; a possible D gene is TRBD2 (6 bases). Trimming left V 7 bases short and J 7 bases short, with 17 bases between. Per the germline V gene, CDR1 is SNHLY and CDR2 is FYNNEI. The CDR3 totals 14 residues. CDR3 bases: TGTGCCAGCAAAAGGCGGGAAGAAGGTAATGAGCAGTTCTTC. Amino acid sequence: CASKRREEGNEQFF.

The V gene is TRBV6-1, the J gene TRBJ1-2; a possible D gene is TRBD1 (6 bases). V lost 7 bases to trimming and J lost 7 bases, with 19 bases between them. The CDR3 sequence is 14 residues long. Germline V gene sequence: CDR1 MNHNS, CDR2 SASEGT. The CDR3 nucleotides are TGTGCCAGCACCTTGGGGGCCAGGCCCGGTGGCTACACCTTC. This translates into CASTLGARPGGYTF.

The rearrangement uses TRBV9 and TRBJ2-5; 7 positions agree with TRBD1. With V trimmed by 4 bases and J by 5 bases, 5 bases remained unmatched. Germline loops: CDR1 SGDLS, CDR2 YYNGEE. The CDR3 runs 13 residues. The chain's CDR3 is CASSPRGRETQYF. DNA of the CDR3: TGTGCCAGCAGCCCAAGGGGGCGCGAGACCCAGTACTTC.

The chain recombines TRBV18 with TRBJ2-7; TRBD1 aligns across 8 bases. V gave up 6 bases and J gave up 5 bases; unmatched junction bases: 9. Germline lookup yields CDR1 KGHSH and CDR2 LQKENI. The CDR3 contains 14 residues. The DNA for the CDR3 is TGTGCCAGCTCGCTTGACAGGGGAAACCACGAGCAGTACTTC. Encoded protein: CASSLDRGNHEQYF. Together with reference TRBV18 and TRBJ2-7, the CDR3 gives the full variable domain: NAGVMQNPRHLVRRRGQEARLRCSPMKGHSHVYWYRQLPEEGLKFMVYLQKENIIDESGMPKERFSAEFPKEGPSILRIQQVVRGDSAAYFCASSLDRGNHEQYFGPGTRLTVT.

As regards this clone: The sample carries other DNA sequences with the same CDR3. The V and J genes are TRBV4-3 and TRBJ1-3, with unresolved D. This CDR3 is built from 16 residues. V shed 0 bases and J shed 0 bases, with 9 bases lying between them. Germline-derived CDR1 and CDR2 are LGHNA and YSLEER. The CDR3 sequence: CASSQDRSSSGNTIYF. CDR3 bases: TGCGCCAGCAGCCAAGATCGGTCATCCTCTGGAAACACCATATATTTT.

This clone was seen more than once but under ten times. The chain combines TRBV11-2 with TRBJ1-1; unclear D gene. CDR3 size: 15 residues. CDR1 and CDR2 from the germline V gene are SGHAT and FQNNGV. V gave up 3 bases and J gave up 0 bases, with 11 bases separating them. The chain's CDR3 is CASSFGWRLNTEAFF. The CDR3 region has the DNA TGTGCCAGCAGCTTCGGGTGGAGACTGAACACTGAAGCTTTCTTT.

This clone occurred a few times. The chain carries TRBV2 and TRBJ2-5; the match to TRBD2 covers 8 bases. V lost 4 bases to trimming and J lost 9 bases; unmatched junction nucleotides: 10. Germline-derived CDR1 and CDR2 are SNHLY and FYNNEI. There are 14 residues in the CDR3. CDR3 sequence reads: CASSGTSRMWAQYF. The CDR3 coding sequence is TGTGCCAGCAGTGGGACTAGCCGGATGTGGGCCCAGTACTTC.

This clone turned up a few times. The rearrangement uses TRBV4-2 and TRBJ1-4, with TRBD1 identical over 8 bases. The germline V gene encodes CDR1 LGHNA and CDR2 YNFKEQ. Trimming at V came to 4 bases and at J to 7 bases, leaving 5 bases not matched to a gene. CDR3 length: 14 amino acids. The CDR3 here is CASSLGQGGEKLFF. For the CDR3, the DNA is TGTGCCAGCAGCCTCGGACAGGGCGGTGAAAAACTGTTTTTT.

This clone was seen more than once but under ten times. This chain links TRBV28 with TRBJ2-1; the D gene is possibly TRBD2 (5 bases). V was clipped by 7 bases and J by 8 bases, with 24 bases between them. The CDR3 loop spans 16 amino acids. From germline, CDR1 is MDHEN and CDR2 SYDVKM. The CDR3 DNA is TGTGCCAGCATCCCCACCGGACTCTATTCCACCGATGAGCAGTTCTTC. Protein: CASIPTGLYSTDEQFF.

This rearrangement joins TRBV15 to TRBJ1-4; 9 bases map to TRBD1. Germline V lookup: CDR1 LNHNV, CDR2 YYDKDF (reference sequence). The junction had 2 bases not matched to a gene; V was cut back by 7 bases and J by 2 bases. This CDR3 region has 14 residues. CDR3 sequence (DNA): TGTGCCACCACACAGGGGGCGACTAATGAAAAACTGTTTTTT. This translates into CATTQGATNEKLFF.

This clone was seen only a few times. V gene TRBV25-1 combines with J gene TRBJ1-5; D is possibly TRBD1 (6 bases). The germline V gene encodes CDR1 MGHDK and CDR2 SYGVNS. The CDR3 covers 13 residues. V lost 3 bases and J lost 7, with 10 bases in between. CDR3: CASSDSGAQPQHF. The CDR3 DNA reads TGTGCCAGCAGTGACTCGGGGGCGCAGCCCCAGCATTTT.

This clone came up a few times. V usage is TRBV7-8 and J usage is TRBJ1-1; D possibly corresponds to TRBD1 (5 bases). The CDR3 covers 14 residues. Trimming left V 1 base short and J 2 bases short, with 8 bases between. The germline CDR1 and CDR2 sequences are SGHVS and FQNEAQ. The CDR3 loop is CASSLGGHNTEAFF. CDR3 DNA sequence: TGTGCCAGCAGCTTAGGAGGACATAACACTGAAGCTTTCTTT.

This clone has a count of ten or more. V is TRBV10-3 and J is TRBJ2-2, with D possibly TRBD1 on 6 matching bases. Trimming shortened V by 7 bases and J by 2 bases, and 14 bases separated the two germline ends. The CDR3 is made up of 15 amino acids. Germline values: CDR1 ENHRY, CDR2 SYGVKD. CDR3 sequence: CAIKTNRANTGELFF. In nucleotides, the CDR3 is TGTGCCATCAAGACGAACAGGGCAAACACCGGGGAGCTGTTTTTT.

This clone was seen a handful of times. This sequence joins TRBV19 and TRBJ1-1; D not certain. Trimming left V 4 bases short and J 3 bases short, with 6 bases between. CDR1 is LNHDA and CDR2 is SQIVND in the germline V gene (reference sequence). The CDR3 runs 12 residues. Here the CDR3 DNA reads TGTGCCAGTAGTACACGGGACACTGAAGCTTTCTTT. As protein: CASSTRDTEAFF. Full variable domain (missing parts from reference TRBV19 and TRBJ1-1): DGGITQSPKYLFRKEGQNVTLSCEQNLNHDAMYWYRQDPGQGLRLIYYSQIVNDFQKGDIAEGYSVSREKKESFPLTVTSAQKNPTAFYLCASSTRDTEAFFGQGTRLTVV.